This T cell receptor (beta chain) came from a study of blood T cell repertoires in COVID-19. On the study more broadly: The United States, Italy and Spain provided the acute and convalescent COVID-19 samples. T cells, B-cell-depleted T cells, or PBMCs provided the cDNA or gDNA that served as material.

The V gene lost 0 bases and the J gene lost 13 bases, with 11 bases spanning the gap. CDR3 size: 13 residues. Germline V CDR1 and CDR2: SGHDT, YYEEEE. In the study's own analysis: Reference gene primer amplification in the assay estimated nucleated cell counts. TCRdb keeps only in-frame clones here, not all; method: immunoSEQ multiplex PCR. V and J calls and clone size are copied from that table; D and trimming were computed from the DNA. The data contain hundreds of thousands of clones, just over 85% of them singletons. This clonotype originated in a woman between 25 and 40 years old with active or convalescent COVID-19. The chain couples TRBV5-6 to TRBJ1-6; D not resolved. The specimen was peripheral blood. The CDR3 reads CASSLASDNPLHF. The CDR3 DNA is TGTGCCAGCAGCTTGGCCTCAGACAACCCCCTCCACTTT.